The 3 T cell receptor beta chains listed next were all sequenced from one sample in a study of Graves' ophthalmopathy and Graves' hyperthyroidism. Amplified TCR beta CDR3 regions were obtained using RNA transcripts as template. Investigators did first-round RT-PCR with HTBI primers, then second-round multiplex PCR. Each CDR3 protein is one row after TCRdb ran MiXCR on the multiplex PCR reads. The sample carries some 160,000 distinct CDR3 sequences, about two fifths recorded once. What was sequenced was peripheral blood. The source is a man under 40 with Graves' ophthalmopathy.

This clonotype has ten or more counts. The chain links TRBV12-3 or TRBV12-4 to TRBJ2-2; 7 bases agree with TRBD2. The ends lost 3 bases at V and 1 base at J; junction bases unmatched: 5. CDR3 length equals 16 residues. This CDR3 is CASSFGRGRNTGELFF. DNA for the CDR3: TGTGCCAGCAGTTTTGGGAGGGGTCGGAACACCGGGGAGCTGTTTTTT.

The sample holds a few counts of this clonotype. The chain joins TRBV6-2 or TRBV6-3 to TRBJ1-2, with 7 bases lining up with TRBD1. J gave up 4 bases and V 8 bases, and 4 bases lay outside the gene matches. CDR1 MNHEY and CDR2 SVGEGT come from the germline V gene. The CDR3 length is 12 residues. CDR3 loop: CASGTDLYGYTF. CDR3 in DNA: TGTGCCAGCGGGACAGACCTCTATGGCTACACCTTC.

V usage is TRBV11-2 and J usage is TRBJ1-4; D is undetermined. The CDR3 length is 17 residues. Germline loops: CDR1 SGHAT, CDR2 FQNNGV. Between the trimmed V and J ends, which lost 1 base and 0 bases, there was a span of 12 bases. CDR3 residues: CASSLVGLTATNEKLFF. In nucleotides, the CDR3 is TGTGCCAGCAGCTTAGTTGGGCTAACTGCAACTAATGAAAAACTGTTTTTT. The variable domain in full, completed from reference TRBV11-2 and TRBJ1-4, reads EAGVAQSPRYKIIEKRQSVAFWCNPISGHATLYWYQQILGQGPKLLIQFQNNGVVDDSQLPKDRFSAERLKGVDSTLKIQPAKLEDSAVYLCASSLVGLTATNEKLFFGSGTQLSVL.